The 28 T cell receptor beta chains below all came from one sample that was sequenced in a study of T cells in Graves' hyperthyroidism and ophthalmopathy (dated by TCRdb to 2018 to 2020). Libraries were built with multiplex PCR. Sequencing was carried out with an Illumina HiSeq 2000. Amplification of TCR beta CDR3 regions was carried out from RNA transcripts. A first-round RT-PCR of the TCR CDR3 used the HTBI primer set with the Qiagen OneStep RT-PCR kit. TCRdb trimmed the raw reads at Q25, called clones with MiXCR and kept productive beta chains. Under each unique CDR3 protein, matching rows form one entry showing the most common genes and DNA. The sample table shows 490,000 or so distinct CDR3 sequences, and 15% to 20% are seen once. The top ten constitute roughly 44% of the sample. The specimen was blood. The receptors derive from a middle-aged man with Graves' ophthalmopathy.

This chain uses TRBV6-5 with TRBJ1-5, with D unresolved. This CDR3 is built from 12 residues. CDR1 is MNHEY and CDR2 is SVGAGI in the germline V gene. Trimming removed 2 bases at V and 5 bases at J, with 4 bases between. CDR3 amino acids: CASSYQDQPQHF. The DNA of the CDR3 is TGTGCCAGCAGTTACCAAGATCAGCCCCAGCATTTT.

The CDR3 DNA reads as TGTGCCAGCAGGCCCGGGGGGGGGACGAGTAGGGCCAACGTCCTGACTTTC. This encodes CASRPGGGTSRANVLTF. This sequence joins TRBV27 and TRBJ2-6; 8 bases are shared with TRBD2. This CDR3 comprises 17 residues. With V trimmed by 6 bases and J by 5 bases, 12 bases remained unmatched. CDR1 and CDR2 from the germline V gene are MNHEY and SMNVEV (reference sequence).

The genes are TRBV29-1 and TRBJ2-7; 9 bases fit TRBD1. CDR3 length: 12 residues. Germline-derived CDR1 and CDR2 are SQVTM and ANQGSEA. With V trimmed by 7 bases and J by 5 bases, 6 bases remained unmatched. CDR3 residues: CSAGQGKNEQYF. The CDR3 DNA reads TGCAGCGCGGGACAGGGAAAAAACGAGCAGTACTTC.

The V gene is TRBV5-1, the J gene TRBJ2-2, with D hard to call. CDR3 length: 13 residues. V lost 7 bases, J lost 7 bases, and 14 bases lay in between. Germline assignment: CDR1 SGHRS and CDR2 YFSETQ. For the CDR3, the DNA is TGCGCCAGCCGGGCCGAAGCGATCGGGGAGCTGTTTTTT. Amino acids: CASRAEAIGELFF.

The sample holds many counts of this clonotype. The CDR3 loop is CASSSSGRGAGELFF. CDR3 in DNA: TGTGCCAGCAGCTCCAGCGGGAGAGGCGCCGGGGAGCTGTTTTTT. V and J are TRBV7-9 and TRBJ2-2, with 8 bases matching TRBD2. CDR1 and CDR2 from the germline V gene are SEHNR and FQNEAQ (reference sequence). The junction had 7 bases not matched to a gene; V was cut back by 4 bases and J by 6 bases. This CDR3 is 15 amino acids long. The whole variable domain, remainder taken from reference TRBV7-9 and TRBJ2-2, is DTGVSQNPRHKITKRGQNVTFRCDPISEHNRLYWYRQTLGQGPEFLTYFQNEAQLEKSRLLSDRFSAERPKGSFSTLEIQRTEQGDSAMYLCASSSSGRGAGELFFGEGSRLTVL.

This clonotype was seen more than once but under ten times. The CDR3 is CASSSGDRGGEQYF. CDR3 coding DNA: TGTGCCAGCAGTTCCGGAGACAGGGGGGGCGAGCAGTACTTC. The chain joins TRBV12-3 or TRBV12-4 to TRBJ2-7; 9 bases agree with TRBD1. The trim removed 4 bases at V and 6 bases at J, leaving 7 bases unmatched. The CDR3 loop spans 14 amino acids.

The gene calls are TRBV28 and TRBJ2-7, with TRBD2 as a possible D gene (5 bases). Looked up from germline, CDR1 is MDHEN and CDR2 is SYDVKM. V dropped 2 bases and J dropped 5 bases, with 7 bases sitting between them. This CDR3 is built from 12 residues. CDR3 bases: TGTGCCAGCAGTTTAAAGAGGGACGAGCAGTACTTC. Residues: CASSLKRDEQYF.

Only a few counts were recorded for this clonotype. The V call is TRBV20-1, the J call TRBJ2-1; D is undetermined. Germline V gene data show CDR1 as DFQATT and CDR2 as SNEGSKA (reference sequence). V was shortened by 4 bases and J by 10 bases, with 11 bases between the two germline ends. The CDR3 runs 11 residues. CDR3 amino acids: CSATLKTEQFF. CDR3 bases: TGCAGTGCTACCCTAAAAACGGAGCAGTTCTTC.

The chain couples TRBV6-1 to TRBJ1-5; D is uncertain. The CDR3 consists of 13 residues. Trimming removed 4 bases at V and 10 bases at J, with 14 bases between. From germline, CDR1 is MNHNS and CDR2 SASEGT. The CDR3 DNA follows: TGTGCCAGCAGTGCACCGGTTCCGCCACCCCAGCATTTT. Protein: CASSAPVPPPQHF.

This chain joins TRBV27 and TRBJ2-3; D may be TRBD2 (7 bases). The germline gives CDR1 MNHEY, CDR2 SMNVEV (reference sequence). This CDR3 has 17 amino acids. V lost 5 bases and J 3 bases, leaving 21 bases between the germline ends. The DNA of the CDR3 is TGTGCCAGCAGTGGGGGTTGGGGGGGCGCCGGGACAGATACGCAGTATTTT. Translation: CASSGGWGGAGTDTQYF.

This clonotype was observed a few times. The rearrangement joins TRBV5-1 to TRBJ1-6; TRBD1 is a possible D gene (6 bases). V was shortened by 5 bases and J by 5 bases, with 14 bases between the two germline ends. CDR3 length: 15 residues. Per germline, CDR1 SGHRS and CDR2 YFSETQ. CDR3 DNA: TGCGCCAGCAGGGCCGGGACACGAGATAATTCACCCCTCCACTTT. The encoded protein is CASRAGTRDNSPLHF.

The chain has TRBV5-6 and TRBJ2-3; 8 bases fit TRBD2. The ends lost 2 bases at V and 3 bases at J; junction bases unmatched: 5. CDR1 SGHDT and CDR2 YYEEEE come from the germline V gene. The CDR3 covers 15 residues. CDR3 nucleotide sequence: TGTGCCAGCAGCTTAACACTAGCGGAGACAGATACGCAGTATTTT. Its protein product is CASSLTLAETDTQYF.

Only a few counts were recorded for this clonotype. The chain employs TRBV5-1 and TRBJ1-1; 9 positions match TRBD1. Germline V gene data show CDR1 as SGHRS and CDR2 as YFSETQ. The CDR3 is made up of 14 amino acids. Unmatched junction bases numbered 3, after V lost 0 bases and J lost 6 bases. Here the CDR3 reads CASSLGGTGSEAFF. DNA of the CDR3: TGCGCCAGCAGCTTGGGGGGGACAGGGTCTGAAGCTTTCTTT.

This clonotype was observed a few times. The chain links TRBV6-1 to TRBJ2-2; 8 positions match TRBD2. The V gene end was trimmed by 6 bases and the J gene end by 8 bases; junction bases not matched to a gene: 14. The CDR3 has 16 residues. Germline V gives CDR1 MNHNS, CDR2 SASEGT. The CDR3 region is CASSPAGGGATGELFF. CDR3 DNA: TGTGCCAGCAGCCCAGCCGGGGGGGGGGCTACTGGGGAGCTGTTTTTT.

This clonotype has ten or more counts. Here the CDR3 DNA reads TGTGCCAGCAGTTCCATGAACTATGGCTACACCTTC. Protein product: CASSSMNYGYTF. The rearrangement joins TRBV12-3 or TRBV12-4 to TRBJ1-2; no clear D gene. The length of the CDR3 is 12 residues. V gave up 4 bases and J gave up 2 bases, with 5 bases separating them.

The gene calls are TRBV19 and TRBJ1-1, with 8 bases identical to TRBD1. V was clipped by 3 bases and J by 6 bases; unmatched bases: 12. CDR1 is LNHDA and CDR2 is SQIVND in the germline V gene (reference sequence). The CDR3 is 16 residues long. The CDR3 sequence is CASSMGGQGRLAEAFF. CDR3 bases: TGTGCCAGTAGTATGGGAGGACAGGGCCGCTTGGCTGAAGCTTTCTTT.

The chain combines TRBV6-1 with TRBJ1-6; D unresolved. CDR1 and CDR2 (germline): MNHNS, SASEGT. Trimming took off 2 bases at V and 6 bases at J, with 11 bases between the two ends. The CDR3 is made up of 15 amino acids. The CDR3 reads CASSESVNLNSPLHF. CDR3 sequence (DNA): TGTGCCAGCAGTGAAAGCGTTAATCTTAATTCACCCCTCCACTTT.

J is TRBJ2-3 and V is TRBV14, with TRBD2 identical over 13 bases. This CDR3 contains 20 residues. With V trimmed by 2 bases and J by 2 bases, 13 bases remained unmatched. The germline CDR1 and CDR2 sequences are SGHDN and FVKESK. This CDR3 is CASSQLARTSGGDYTDTQYF. The CDR3 DNA follows: TGTGCCAGCAGCCAACTAGCAAGGACTAGCGGGGGAGATTACACAGATACGCAGTATTTT.

This clonotype has just a few counts. CDR3 DNA: TGTGCCAGCAGCTTAGGCCGCGGCCGGACTAGGGCAGATACGCAGTATTTT. It specifies CASSLGRGRTRADTQYF. This rearrangement joins TRBV13 to TRBJ2-3; 7 positions agree with TRBD2. Germline V gene lookup returns CDR1 PRHDT and CDR2 FYEKMQ (reference sequence). CDR3 size: 17 residues. J was trimmed by 4 bases and V by 0 bases; bases with no gene match: 10.

V is TRBV7-2 and J is TRBJ2-6; D may be TRBD2 (6 bases). This CDR3 is built from 16 residues. The germline V gene has CDR1 SGHTA and CDR2 FQGNSA. Trimming shortened V by 5 bases and J by 2 bases, and 13 bases separated the two germline ends. The CDR3 coding sequence is TGTGCCAGCAGCCGGGGGAGCTTTGCTGGGGCCAACGTCCTGACTTTC. This sequence encodes CASSRGSFAGANVLTF.

This clonotype was observed at least ten times. The V gene is TRBV3-1, the J gene TRBJ2-7; D may be TRBD1 or TRBD2 (5 bases each). The CDR3 has 14 amino acids. V was clipped by 0 bases and J by 7 bases, with 13 bases between them. Germline V lookup: CDR1 LGHDT, CDR2 YNNKEL (reference sequence). The chain's CDR3 is CASSQESGREEQYF. CDR3 nucleotide sequence: TGTGCCAGCAGCCAAGAATCGGGACGAGAAGAGCAGTACTTC.

This clonotype was counted many times. This rearrangement joins TRBV18 to TRBJ1-5; D may be TRBD1 (5 bases). Trimming removed 5 bases at V and 0 bases at J, with 14 bases between. The CDR3 runs 16 residues. Germline assignment: CDR1 KGHSH and CDR2 LQKENI. The CDR3 spells CASSTAGPNSNQPQHF. The CDR3 bases are TGTGCCAGCTCAACGGCAGGGCCCAATAGCAATCAGCCCCAGCATTTT. Supplemented by reference TRBV18 and TRBJ1-5, the full variable domain reads NAGVMQNPRHLVRRRGQEARLRCSPMKGHSHVYWYRQLPEEGLKFMVYLQKENIIDESGMPKERFSAEFPKEGPSILRIQQVVRGDSAAYFCASSTAGPNSNQPQHFGDGTRLSIL.

The V gene is TRBV29-1, the J gene TRBJ1-4; 11 nucleotides match TRBD1. The germline V gene encodes CDR1 SQVTM and CDR2 ANQGSEA. After removal of 7 bases from V and 0 bases from J, the junction contained 13 bases not matched to a gene. CDR3 length equals 18 residues. The CDR3 nucleotides read TGCAGCGCACCGGGACAGGGGGTGATTTATGCAACTAATGAAAAACTGTTTTTT. Translating it yields CSAPGQGVIYATNEKLFF.

As regards this clonotype: An end of the junction does not agree with germline; a read error may underlie this. The chain links TRBV6-1 to TRBJ2-3; D perhaps matches TRBD1 (6 bases). Germline V gene data show CDR1 as MNHNS and CDR2 as SASEGT. The CDR3 is made up of 15 amino acids. The CDR3 region is CASLPRDRRTDTRYF. DNA for the CDR3: TGTGCCTCCCTCCCCCGGGATAGGCGGACAGATACGCGGTATTTT.

V and J are TRBV5-1 and TRBJ2-7; tentative D call: TRBD2 (6 bases). The CDR3 covers 15 residues. V gave up 4 bases and J gave up 5 bases, with 19 bases separating them. CDR1 SGHRS and CDR2 YFSETQ come from the germline V gene. The CDR3 loop is CASSTPGLTPNEQYF. CDR3 DNA: TGCGCCAGCAGCACGCCGGGACTCACTCCTAACGAGCAGTACTTC.

Only a few counts were recorded for this clonotype. This chain connects TRBV5-1 to TRBJ2-7; weak D call: TRBD2 (5 bases). The V end lost 4 bases, the J end lost 0 bases, and 11 bases lay between the germline ends. The CDR3 is made up of 14 amino acids. Per germline, CDR1 SGHRS and CDR2 YFSETQ. The CDR3 sequence is CASSAEVPSYEQYF. The CDR3 DNA reads as TGCGCCAGCAGCGCGGAGGTACCCTCCTACGAGCAGTACTTC. The whole variable domain, filled in from reference TRBV5-1 and TRBJ2-7, reads KAGVTQTPRYLIKTRGQQVTLSCSPISGHRSVSWYQQTPGQGLQFLFEYFSETQRNKGNFPGRFSGRQFSNSRSEMNVSTLELGDSALYLCASSAEVPSYEQYFGPGTRLTVT.

This clonotype showed up many times. V and J are TRBV29-1 and TRBJ2-5; 15 nucleotides line up with TRBD2. CDR1 is SQVTM, CDR2 ANQGSEA, per germline. Losses at the gene ends were 6 bases for V and 5 bases for J; bases not matched to a gene: 10. This CDR3 has 16 amino acids. DNA for the CDR3: TGCAGCGTATCCGGACTAGCGGGAGGGCCAGGGGAGACCCAGTACTTC. Its protein product is CSVSGLAGGPGETQYF.

This clonotype was picked up a small number of times. The junction departs from germline at one end; a sequencing error may be responsible. The chain is built from TRBV28 and TRBJ1-2; the D is unclear. Looked up from germline, CDR1 is MDHEN and CDR2 is SYDVKM. The CDR3 extends over 12 amino acids. CDR3 in DNA: TGTACCAGCAGCCCCGGGCGGTATGGCTACACCTTC. This translates into CTSSPGRYGYTF.